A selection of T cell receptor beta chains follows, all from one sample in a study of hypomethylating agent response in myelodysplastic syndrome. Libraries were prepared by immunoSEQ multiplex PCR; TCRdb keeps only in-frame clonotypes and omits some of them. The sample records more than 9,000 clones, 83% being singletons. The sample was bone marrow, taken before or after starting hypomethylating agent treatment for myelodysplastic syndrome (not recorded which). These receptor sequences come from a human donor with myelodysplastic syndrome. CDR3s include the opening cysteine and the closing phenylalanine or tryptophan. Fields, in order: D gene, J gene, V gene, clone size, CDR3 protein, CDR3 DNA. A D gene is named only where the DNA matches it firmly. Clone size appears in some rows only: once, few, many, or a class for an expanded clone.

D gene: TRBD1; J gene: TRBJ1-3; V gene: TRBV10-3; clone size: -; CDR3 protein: CAITGQASSGNTIYF; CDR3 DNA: TGTGCCATCACGGGACAGGCGAGCTCTGGAAACACCATATATTTT
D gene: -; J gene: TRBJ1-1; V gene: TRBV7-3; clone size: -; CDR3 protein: CASSFDSSNTEAFF; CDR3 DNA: TGTGCCAGCAGCTTTGACTCTTCGAACACTGAAGCTTTCTTT
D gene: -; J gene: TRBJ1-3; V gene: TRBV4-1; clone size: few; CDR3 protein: CASSQFSVGESVNTIYF; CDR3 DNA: TGCGCCAGCAGCCAATTTAGCGTGGGAGAATCAGTGAACACCATATATTTT
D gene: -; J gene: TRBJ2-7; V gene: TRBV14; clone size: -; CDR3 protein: CASSQEYGSYEQYF; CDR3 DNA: TGTGCCAGCAGCCAAGAATACGGTAGCTACGAGCAGTACTTC
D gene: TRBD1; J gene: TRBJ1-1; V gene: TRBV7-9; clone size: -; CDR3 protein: CASSLLPGQGNTEAFF; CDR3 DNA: TGTGCCAGCAGCCTACTCCCGGGACAGGGAAACACTGAAGCTTTCTTT
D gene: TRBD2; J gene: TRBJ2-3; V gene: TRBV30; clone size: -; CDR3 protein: CAWTPAGGRTDTQYF; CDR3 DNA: TGTGCCTGGACACCAGCGGGGGGGCGCACAGATACGCAGTATTTT
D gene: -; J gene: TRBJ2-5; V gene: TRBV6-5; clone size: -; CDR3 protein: CASRPGLRRETQYF; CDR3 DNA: TGTGCCAGCCGCCCAGGTCTTCGGAGGGAGACCCAGTACTTC
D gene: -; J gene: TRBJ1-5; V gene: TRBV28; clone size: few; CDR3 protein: CASSSGVPQHF; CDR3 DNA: TGTGCCAGCAGTTCGGGAGTGCCCCAGCATTTT
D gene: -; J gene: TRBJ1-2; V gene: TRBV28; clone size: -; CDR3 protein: CASIDLMWDGYTF; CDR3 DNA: TGTGCCAGCATCGACCTCATGTGGGATGGCTACACCTTC
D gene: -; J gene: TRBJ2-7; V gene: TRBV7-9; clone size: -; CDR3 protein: CASSEDRYEQYF; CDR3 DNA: TGTGCCAGCAGCGAGGACCGCTACGAGCAGTACTTC
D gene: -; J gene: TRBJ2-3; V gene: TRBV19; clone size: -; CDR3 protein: CASRDGLNTDTQYF; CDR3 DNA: TGTGCCAGTAGAGACGGACTAAACACAGATACGCAGTATTTT
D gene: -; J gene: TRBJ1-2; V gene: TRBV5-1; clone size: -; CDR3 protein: CASSVGHSSSGGYTF; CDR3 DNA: TGCGCCAGCAGCGTAGGCCACAGTTCTAGCGGGGGCTACACCTTC
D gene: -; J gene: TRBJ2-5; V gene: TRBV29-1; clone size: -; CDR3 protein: CSVARGGETQYF; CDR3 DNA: TGCAGCGTCGCTCGGGGCGGGGAGACCCAGTACTTC
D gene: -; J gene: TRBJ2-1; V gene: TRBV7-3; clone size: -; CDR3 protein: CASSPTSSVNEQFF; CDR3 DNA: TGTGCCAGCAGCCCCACCTCTAGCGTCAATGAGCAGTTCTTC
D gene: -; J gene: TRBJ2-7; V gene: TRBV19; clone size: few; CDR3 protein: CASSPRGADEQYF; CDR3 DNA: TGTGCCAGTAGTCCCCGGGGGGCGGACGAGCAGTACTTC
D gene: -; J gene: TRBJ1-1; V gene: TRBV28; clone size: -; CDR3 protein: CASSLPAQAFF; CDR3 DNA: TGTGCCAGCAGCTTGCCGGCCCAAGCTTTCTTT
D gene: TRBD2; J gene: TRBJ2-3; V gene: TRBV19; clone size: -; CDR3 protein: CASSSLAGGITDTQYF; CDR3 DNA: TGTGCCAGTAGTAGTTTAGCGGGGGGAATCACAGATACGCAGTATTTT
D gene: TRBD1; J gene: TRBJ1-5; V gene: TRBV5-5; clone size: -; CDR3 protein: CASSPGQGVGNQPQHF; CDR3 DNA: TGTGCCAGCAGCCCAGGACAGGGTGTGGGCAATCAGCCCCAGCATTTT
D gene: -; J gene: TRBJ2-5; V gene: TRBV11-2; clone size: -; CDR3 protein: CASSLRLGPETQYF; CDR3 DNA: TGTGCCAGCAGCTTGAGGCTAGGGCCAGAGACCCAGTACTTC
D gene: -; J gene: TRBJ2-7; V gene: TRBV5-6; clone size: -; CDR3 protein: CASSGGGAIYEQYF; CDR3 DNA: TGTGCCAGCAGCGGGGGTGGAGCCATCTACGAGCAGTACTTC
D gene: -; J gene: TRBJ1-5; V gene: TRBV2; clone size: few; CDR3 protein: CASGPRGRGNQPQHF; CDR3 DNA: TGTGCCAGTGGCCCCCGGGGCCGGGGCAATCAGCCCCAGCATTTT
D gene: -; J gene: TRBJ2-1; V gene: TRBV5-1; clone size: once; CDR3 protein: CASSPGNLGEQFF; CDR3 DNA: TGCGCCAGCAGCCCCGGGAACCTAGGTGAGCAGTTCTTC
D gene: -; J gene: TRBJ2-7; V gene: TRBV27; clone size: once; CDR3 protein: CASSLISGVGEQYF; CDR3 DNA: TGTGCCAGCAGTTTAATATCGGGGGTGGGGGAGCAGTACTTC
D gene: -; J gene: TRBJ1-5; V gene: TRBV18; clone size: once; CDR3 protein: CASSPRGEQPQHF; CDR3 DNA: TGTGCCAGCTCACCAAGGGGGGAACAGCCCCAGCATTTT
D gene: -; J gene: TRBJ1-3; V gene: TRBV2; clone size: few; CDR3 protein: CASSGGSSGNTIYF; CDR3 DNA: TGTGCCAGCAGTGGTGGCAGCTCTGGAAACACCATATATTTT
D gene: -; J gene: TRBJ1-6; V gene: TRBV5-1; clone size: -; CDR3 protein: CASSFIPRGRSYNSPLHF; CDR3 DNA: TGCGCCAGCAGCTTTATTCCGCGAGGGCGCTCCTATAATTCACCCCTCCACTTT
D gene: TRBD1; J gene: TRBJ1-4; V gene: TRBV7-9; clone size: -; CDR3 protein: CASSARTGAEKLFF; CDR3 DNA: TGTGCCAGCAGCGCCCGGACAGGGGCAGAAAAACTGTTTTTT
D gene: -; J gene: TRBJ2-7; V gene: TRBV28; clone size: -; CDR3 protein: CASSYPGTYEQYF; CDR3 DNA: TGTGCCAGCAGTTACCCAGGTACCTACGAGCAGTACTTC
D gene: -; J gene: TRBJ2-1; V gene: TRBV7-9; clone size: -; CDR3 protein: CASSYRDSGEQFF; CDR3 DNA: TGTGCCAGCAGCTACCGGGACTCGGGTGAGCAGTTCTTC
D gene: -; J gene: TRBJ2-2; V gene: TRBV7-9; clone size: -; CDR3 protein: CASSLGGANTGELFF; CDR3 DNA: TGTGCCAGCAGCTTAGGGGGGGCGAACACCGGGGAGCTGTTTTTT
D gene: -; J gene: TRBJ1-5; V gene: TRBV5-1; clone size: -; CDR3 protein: CASSPVPNQPQHF; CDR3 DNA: TGCGCCAGCAGCCCTGTTCCCAATCAGCCCCAGCATTTT
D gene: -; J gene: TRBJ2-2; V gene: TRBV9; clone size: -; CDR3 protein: CASSVKGGGELFF; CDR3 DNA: TGTGCCAGCAGCGTAAAGGGGGGCGGGGAGCTGTTTTTT
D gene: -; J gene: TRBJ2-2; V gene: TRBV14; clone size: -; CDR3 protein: CASSQDWSGELFF; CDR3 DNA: TGTGCCAGCAGCCAAGATTGGTCCGGGGAGCTGTTTTTT
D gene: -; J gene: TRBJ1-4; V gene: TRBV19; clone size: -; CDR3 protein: CASSPEGRRDEKLFF; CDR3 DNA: TGTGCCAGTAGTCCCGAGGGGCGACGGGATGAAAAACTGTTTTTT
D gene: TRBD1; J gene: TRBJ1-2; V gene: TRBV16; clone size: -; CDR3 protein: CASSQRTGSNYGYTF; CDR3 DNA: TGTGCCAGCAGCCAGAGGACAGGCTCTAACTATGGCTACACCTTC
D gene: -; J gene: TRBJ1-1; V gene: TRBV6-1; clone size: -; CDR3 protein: CASTPWERNTEAFF; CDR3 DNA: TGTGCCAGCACCCCCTGGGAGCGGAACACTGAAGCTTTCTTT
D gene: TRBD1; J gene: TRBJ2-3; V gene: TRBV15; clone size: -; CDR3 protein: CATSRDRAADTQYF; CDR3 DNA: TGTGCCACCAGCAGGGACAGGGCGGCAGATACGCAGTATTTT
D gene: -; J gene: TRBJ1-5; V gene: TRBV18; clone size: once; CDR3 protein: CASSPAGWQTPQHF; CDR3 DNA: TGTGCCAGCTCACCCGCGGGGTGGCAAACGCCCCAGCATTTT
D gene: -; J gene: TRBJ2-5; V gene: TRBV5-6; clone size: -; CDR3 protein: CASSFSFSEGETQYF; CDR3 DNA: TGTGCCAGCAGCTTTTCATTCTCCGAAGGGGAGACCCAGTACTTC
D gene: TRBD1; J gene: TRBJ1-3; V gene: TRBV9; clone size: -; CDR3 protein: CASSVGDRGIGNTIYF; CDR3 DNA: TGTGCCAGCAGCGTAGGTGACAGGGGGATAGGAAACACCATATATTTT
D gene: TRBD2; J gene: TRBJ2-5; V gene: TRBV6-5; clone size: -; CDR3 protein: CASSRSGGGTQYF; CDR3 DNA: TGTGCCAGCAGCCGTAGCGGGGGGGGGACCCAGTACTTC
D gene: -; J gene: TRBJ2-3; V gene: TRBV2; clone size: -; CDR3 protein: CASSQGTSPGARRTDTQYF; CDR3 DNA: TGTGCCAGCAGCCAGGGCACCAGTCCTGGCGCGAGAAGAACAGATACGCAGTATTTT
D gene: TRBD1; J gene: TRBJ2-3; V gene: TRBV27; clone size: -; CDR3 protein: CASSFRTGGYTDTQYF; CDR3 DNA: TGTGCCAGCAGTTTTAGGACAGGGGGATACACAGATACGCAGTATTTT
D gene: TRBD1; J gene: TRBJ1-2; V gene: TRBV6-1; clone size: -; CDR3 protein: CASSEAQPGGYGYTF; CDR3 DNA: TGTGCCAGCAGTGAAGCGCAGCCAGGGGGATATGGCTACACCTTC
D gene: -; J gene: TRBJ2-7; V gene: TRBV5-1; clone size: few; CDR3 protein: CASSLSLGEQYF; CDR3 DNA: TGCGCCAGCAGCTTATCCTTGGGGGAGCAGTACTTC
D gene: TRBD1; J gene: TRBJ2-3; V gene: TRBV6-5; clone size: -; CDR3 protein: CASSSPGTGGTDTQYF; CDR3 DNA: TGTGCCAGCAGTTCCCCCGGGACAGGGGGCACAGATACGCAGTATTTT
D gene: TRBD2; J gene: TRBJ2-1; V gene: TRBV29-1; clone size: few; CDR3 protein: CSVDDTGGQFF; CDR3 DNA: TGCAGCGTTGACGACACGGGGGGGCAGTTCTTC
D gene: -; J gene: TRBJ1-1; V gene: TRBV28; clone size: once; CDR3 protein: CASRGKPEAFF; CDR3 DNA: TGTGCCAGCCGAGGGAAGCCTGAAGCTTTCTTT
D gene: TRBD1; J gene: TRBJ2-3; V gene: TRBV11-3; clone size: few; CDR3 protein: CASSLEFRGTDTQYF; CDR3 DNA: TGTGCCAGCAGCTTAGAGTTCAGGGGGACAGATACGCAGTATTTT
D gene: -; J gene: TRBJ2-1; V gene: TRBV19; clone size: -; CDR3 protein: CASSMMAGTYNEQFF; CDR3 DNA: TGTGCCAGTAGTATGATGGCAGGGACATACAATGAGCAGTTCTTC